These T cell receptor beta chains were read from a single sample in a study of blood T cells in healthy people across ages. TCRdb re-called the 5' RACE reads through MiXCR, storing one row per CDR3 protein. The sample carries some 1.1 million distinct CDR3 sequences, roughly two fifths recorded once. The sample was blood. The receptor set was obtained from a man aged 18 to 29 in good health. Each CDR3 is given with its conserved first and last residue. A D gene is named only where the DNA matches it firmly. The size field is filled for only some rows; it gives once, few, many or a size class.

clone_size,d_call,j_call,v_call,cdr3_aa,cdr3_nt
.,TRBD1,TRBJ1-2,TRBV27,CASTSTGNYGYTF,TGTGCCAGCACTTCGACAGGGAACTATGGCTACACCTTC
few,.,TRBJ2-3,TRBV7-6,CASSRDFDTQYF,TGTGCCAGCAGCCGGGACTTCGATACGCAGTATTTT
.,.,TRBJ1-2,TRBV4-1,CASSQVTYGYTF,TGCGCCAGCAGCCAAGTCACCTATGGCTACACCTTC
few,.,TRBJ2-7,TRBV6-6,CASSYSVPSSYEQYF,TGTGCCAGCAGTTACTCGGTTCCCAGTTCCTACGAGCAGTACTTC
.,.,TRBJ2-3,TRBV7-2,CASSIFGVSSTDTQYF,TGTGCCAGCAGCATTTTTGGGGTGTCAAGCACAGATACGCAGTATTTT
.,TRBD1,TRBJ1-5,TRBV20-1,CSASPGGGNQPQHF,TGCAGTGCTAGCCCAGGGGGCGGCAATCAGCCCCAGCATTTT
.,.,TRBJ1-6,TRBV5-6,CASSSTGESPYNSPLHF,TGTGCCAGCAGCTCGACAGGAGAAAGCCCCTATAATTCACCCCTCCACTTT
few,TRBD1,TRBJ2-7,TRBV6-5,CASSLSTGGYEQYF,TGTGCCAGCAGTCTGAGTACAGGGGGCTACGAGCAGTACTTC
.,.,TRBJ2-3,TRBV5-1,CASSHTESNTDTQYF,TGCGCCAGCAGCCATACGGAAAGCAACACAGATACGCAGTATTTT
few,.,TRBJ2-7,TRBV4-3,CASSPRLWFSYEQYF,TGCGCCAGCAGCCCTCGGCTTTGGTTCTCCTACGAGCAGTACTTC
.,TRBD1,TRBJ2-2,TRBV20-1,CSASFPGQAGELFF,TGCAGTGCTAGTTTTCCGGGACAGGCAGGGGAGCTGTTTTTT
many,TRBD1,TRBJ2-7,TRBV12-3/TRBV12-4,CASSVQGYYEQYF,TGTGCCAGCAGCGTACAGGGGTACTACGAGCAGTACTTC
few,.,TRBJ1-2,TRBV29-1,CSVAPRGDGYTF,TGCAGCGTTGCCCCTCGGGGGGACGGCTACACCTTC
few,TRBD1,TRBJ1-2,TRBV7-9,CASSSLDRVDANYGYTF,TGTGCCAGCAGCTCCCTGGACAGGGTCGACGCTAACTATGGCTACACCTTC
few,.,TRBJ2-1,TRBV5-1,CASSLVWTALNEQFF,TGCGCCAGCAGCTTGGTATGGACAGCCCTAAATGAGCAGTTCTTC
few,TRBD1,TRBJ1-5,TRBV27,CASSFRGGTVSQPQHF,TGTGCCAGCAGTTTCCGAGGGGGCACAGTGAGTCAGCCCCAGCATTTT
few,.,TRBJ2-1,TRBV11-2,CASSLAPDSYNEQFF,TGTGCCAGCAGCTTAGCCCCGGACTCCTACAATGAGCAGTTCTTC
.,.,TRBJ2-4,TRBV27,CASSLTTPRGGNIQYF,TGTGCCAGCAGCCTAACTACTCCCAGGGGAGGGAACATTCAGTACTTC
.,.,TRBJ2-7,TRBV5-6,CASSPIGANEQYF,TGTGCCAGCAGCCCCATAGGGGCCAACGAGCAGTACTTC
.,.,TRBJ1-2,TRBV11-1,CASSYARGSDYGYTF,TGTGCCAGCAGCTATGCCCGGGGGAGTGACTATGGCTACACCTTC
.,.,TRBJ1-2,TRBV4-1,CASSHPAMEANYGYTF,TGCGCCAGCAGCCATCCTGCGATGGAAGCTAACTATGGCTACACCTTC
few,.,TRBJ2-7,TRBV5-1,CASSLGQESGQQYF,TGCGCCAGCAGCTTGGGACAGGAGAGTGGCCAGCAGTACTTC
.,.,TRBJ1-2,TRBV7-2,CASSLERGTNGYTF,TGTGCCAGCAGCTTAGAGCGGGGGACGAATGGCTACACCTTC
few,TRBD2,TRBJ2-3,TRBV27,CASSSPPSSGGADTQYF,TGTGCCAGCAGTTCCCCTCCCTCTAGCGGGGGGGCAGATACGCAGTATTTT
few,TRBD1,TRBJ2-1,TRBV7-7,CASSLGTGDEQFF,TGTGCCAGCAGCTTAGGCACAGGGGATGAGCAGTTCTTC
few,.,TRBJ1-2,TRBV6-5,CASSSQGTGYTF,TGTGCCAGCTCCTCCCAGGGGACTGGCTACACCTTC
.,.,TRBJ1-2,TRBV30,CAWDGANYGYTF,TGTGCTTGGGACGGAGCTAACTATGGCTACACCTTC
few,TRBD1,TRBJ1-6,TRBV15,CATSRDRGNSPLHF,TGTGCCACCAGCAGGGACAGGGGTAATTCACCCCTCCACTTT
once,.,TRBJ2-1,TRBV12-3/TRBV12-4,CASCPSWDLVAFF,TGTGCCAGCTGCCCTTCTTGGGATTTAGTGGCGTTCTTC
.,.,TRBJ2-7,TRBV12-3/TRBV12-4,CASRPNGYEQYF,TGTGCCAGCAGGCCAAATGGTTACGAGCAGTACTTC
.,.,TRBJ2-7,TRBV4-3,CASSPTSAYPDRLGDNEQYF,TGCGCCAGCAGCCCGACGTCCGCGTACCCCGACAGGCTCGGAGACAATGAGCAGTACTTC
.,.,TRBJ1-5,TRBV20-1,CSASVRAFQPQHF,TGCAGTGCTAGTGTCAGGGCCTTTCAGCCCCAGCATTTT
.,.,TRBJ2-3,TRBV19,CASRKGYKGTDTQYF,TGTGCCAGTAGAAAAGGGTATAAGGGCACAGATACGCAGTATTTT
.,TRBD2,TRBJ2-3,TRBV7-9,CASSFPFGTRVPDTQYF,TGTGCCAGCAGCTTCCCCTTCGGGACTAGAGTCCCAGATACGCAGTATTTT
few,TRBD2,TRBJ2-1,TRBV12-3/TRBV12-4,CASRTTGGGIYNEQFF,TGTGCCAGCAGAACTACCGGGGGGGGCATCTACAATGAGCAGTTCTTC
.,.,TRBJ2-3,TRBV6-2/TRBV6-3,CASSPDSPNSEDTQYF,TGTGCCAGCAGCCCGGATAGCCCCAACTCAGAAGATACGCAGTATTTT
few,TRBD2,TRBJ2-1,TRBV6-5,CASTHGGIEQFF,TGTGCCAGCACCCACGGGGGGATTGAGCAGTTCTTC
many,TRBD1,TRBJ2-5,TRBV12-5,CASGTGDQETQYF,TGTGCTAGTGGCACAGGGGATCAAGAGACCCAGTACTTC
.,TRBD1,TRBJ1-3,TRBV10-3,CAISTQGGKGNTIYF,TGTGCCATCAGTACACAGGGGGGAAAAGGAAACACCATATATTTT
many,.,TRBJ1-4,TRBV12-1,CASSPHRDLTPTNEKLFF,TGTGCCAGCAGCCCACACCGAGATTTGACACCAACTAATGAAAAACTGTTTTTT
.,TRBD1,TRBJ2-1,TRBV24-1,CATSDTSDRVNEQFF,TGTGCCACCAGTGATACCTCGGACAGGGTCAATGAGCAGTTCTTC
.,.,TRBJ2-5,TRBV6-2/TRBV6-3,CASSALGPETQYF,TGTGCCAGCAGTGCCCTAGGGCCAGAGACCCAGTACTTC
.,.,TRBJ1-2,TRBV29-1,CSVGERGNYGYTF,TGCAGCGTTGGGGAACGGGGGAACTATGGCTACACCTTC
few,.,TRBJ1-5,TRBV9,CASSVAPGSNQPQHF,TGTGCCAGCAGCGTAGCCCCGGGGTCCAATCAGCCCCAGCATTTT
many,.,TRBJ2-1,TRBV6-4,CASSARGYNEQFF,TGTGCCAGCAGCGCCAGGGGATACAATGAGCAGTTCTTC
few,.,TRBJ2-1,TRBV7-3,CASSIHPTYNEQFF,TGTGCCAGCAGCATACATCCCACATACAATGAGCAGTTCTTC
few,.,TRBJ1-2,TRBV21-1,CASSAQLNYGYTF,TGTGCCAGCAGCGCACAACTCAACTATGGCTACACCTTC
few,.,TRBJ2-5,TRBV30,CAWSVTGDEQYF,TGTGCCTGGAGTGTAACTGGGGATGAGCAGTACTTC
few,TRBD1,TRBJ1-6,TRBV7-2,CASSPRQGLSPLHF,TGTGCCAGCAGCCCGAGACAGGGTTTATCACCCCTCCACTTT
.,TRBD1,TRBJ2-2,TRBV12-3/TRBV12-4,CASRTTGPFANTGELFF,TGTGCCAGCAGGACGACAGGGCCCTTCGCGAACACCGGGGAGCTGTTTTTT
.,.,TRBJ1-1,TRBV12-3/TRBV12-4,CASSFRADNTEAFF,TGTGCCAGCAGTTTTCGGGCGGATAACACTGAAGCTTTCTTT
.,.,TRBJ2-4,TRBV28,CVSSLKSADLAKNIQYF,TGTGTCAGCAGTTTGAAGTCGGCAGACCTAGCCAAAAACATTCAGTACTTC
few,.,TRBJ2-3,TRBV12-3/TRBV12-4,CASRIGAEDTQYF,TGTGCCAGCCGCATAGGGGCGGAGGATACGCAGTATTTT
.,.,TRBJ2-1,TRBV7-7,CASSLLPGTFGGNEQFF,TGTGCCAGCAGCCTACTTCCCGGGACATTTGGGGGCAATGAGCAGTTCTTC
.,.,TRBJ1-6,TRBV5-1,CASSLAWRNSPLHF,TGCGCCAGCAGCTTGGCCTGGCGGAATTCACCCCTCCACTTT